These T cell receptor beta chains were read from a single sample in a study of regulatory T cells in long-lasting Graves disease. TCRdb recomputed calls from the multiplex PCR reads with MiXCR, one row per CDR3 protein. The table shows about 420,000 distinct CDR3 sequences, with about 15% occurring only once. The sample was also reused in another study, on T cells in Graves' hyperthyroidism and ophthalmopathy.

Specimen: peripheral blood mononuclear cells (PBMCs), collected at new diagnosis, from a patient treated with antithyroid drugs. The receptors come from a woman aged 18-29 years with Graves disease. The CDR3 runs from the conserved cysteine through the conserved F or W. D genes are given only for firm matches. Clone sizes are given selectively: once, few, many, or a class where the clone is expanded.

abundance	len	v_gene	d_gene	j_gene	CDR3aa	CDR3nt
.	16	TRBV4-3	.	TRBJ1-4	CASSQEVGDLIEKLFF	TGCGCCAGCAGCCAAGAAGTGGGGGATCTTATTGAAAAACTGTTTTTT
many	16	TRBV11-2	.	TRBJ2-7	CASSELVGYRADEQYF	TGTGCCAGCAGCGAATTAGTAGGATACAGGGCGGACGAGCAGTACTTC
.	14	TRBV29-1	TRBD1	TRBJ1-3	CSVVGTGTGNTIYF	TGCAGCGTTGTGGGGACAGGGACTGGAAACACCATATATTTT
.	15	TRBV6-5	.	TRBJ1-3	CASSYSGTLGNTIYF	TGTGCCAGCAGTTACTCTGGTACCCTTGGAAACACCATATATTTT
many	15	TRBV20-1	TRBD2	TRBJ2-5	CSARGGGVGGETQYF	TGCAGTGCTAGAGGGGGGGGAGTAGGCGGGGAGACCCAGTACTTC
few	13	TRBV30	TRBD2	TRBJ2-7	CAWMIAGFYEQYF	TGTGCCTGGATGATAGCGGGATTCTACGAGCAGTACTTC
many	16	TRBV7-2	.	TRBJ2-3	CASSFPLAGSTDTQYF	TGTGCCAGCAGCTTCCCCTTGGCGGGTAGCACAGATACGCAGTATTTT
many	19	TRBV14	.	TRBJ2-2	CASSQDWGRSPANTGELFF	TGTGCCAGCAGCCAAGATTGGGGACGATCCCCAGCGAACACCGGGGAGCTGTTTTTT
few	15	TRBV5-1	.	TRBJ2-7	CASSPGGTVTSEQYF	TGCGCCAGCAGCCCCGGGGGGACAGTAACCTCCGAGCAGTACTTC
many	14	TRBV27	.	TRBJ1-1	CASSLSVLVTEAFF	TGTGCCAGCAGTTTATCGGTCCTCGTCACTGAAGCTTTCTTT
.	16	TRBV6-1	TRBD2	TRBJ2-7	CASSHPLAGGSYEQYF	TGTGCCAGCAGTCACCCACTAGCGGGAGGATCCTACGAGCAGTACTTC